Reported below is one TCR beta chain. The sample is drawn from a study of blood T cell repertoires in COVID-19. This CDR3 comprises 13 residues. The ends lost 4 bases at V and 4 bases at J; junction bases unmatched: 3. Germline V gene lookup returns CDR1 MDHEN and CDR2 SYDVKM. Sequencing used immunoSEQ multiplex PCR; TCRdb keeps in-frame clones, though not all of them. The sample contains fewer than 300,000 clones, 65% to 90% of which appear only once. This chain uses TRBV28 with TRBJ1-2, with 7 bases aligning to TRBD1. The sample taken for sequencing was peripheral blood. The receptor was derived from a man aged 50-59 years with COVID-19, enrolled during active disease. The CDR3 sequence: CASSSGGLYGYTF. In nucleotides, the CDR3 is TGTGCCAGCAGTTCAGGGGGGCTCTATGGCTACACCTTC.